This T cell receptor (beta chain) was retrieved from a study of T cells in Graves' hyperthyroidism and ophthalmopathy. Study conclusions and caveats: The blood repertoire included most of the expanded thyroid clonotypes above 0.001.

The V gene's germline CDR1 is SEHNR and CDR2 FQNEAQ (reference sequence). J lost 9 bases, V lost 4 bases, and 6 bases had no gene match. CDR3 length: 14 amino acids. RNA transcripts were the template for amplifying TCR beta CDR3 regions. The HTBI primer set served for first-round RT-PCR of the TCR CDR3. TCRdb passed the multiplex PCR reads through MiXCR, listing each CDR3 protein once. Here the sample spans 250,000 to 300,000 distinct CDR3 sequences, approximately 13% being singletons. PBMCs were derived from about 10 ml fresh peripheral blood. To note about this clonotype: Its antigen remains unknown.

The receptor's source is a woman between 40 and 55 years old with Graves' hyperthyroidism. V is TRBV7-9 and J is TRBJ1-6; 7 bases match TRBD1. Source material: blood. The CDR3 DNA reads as TGTGCCAGCAGCTCCAGACAGGGTCGTTCACCCCTCCACTTT. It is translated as CASSSRQGRSPLHF.